This T cell receptor (beta chain) is drawn from a study of early T cells in non-severe SARS-CoV-2 infection. The study's findings and limits: Matches to VDJdb favored anti-spike CD8 responses and missed private and CD4 specificities.

This clonotype has at least ten counts. Its target is unknown. Via MiXCR, TCRdb re-called the 5' RACE reads, giving one row per CDR3 protein. This table holds 100,000 or so distinct CDR3 sequences, around 16% found once. The CDR3 totals 16 residues. Trimming took off 5 bases at V and 3 bases at J, with 17 bases between the two ends. The germline CDR1 and CDR2 sequences are SGHVS and FQNEAQ. V and J are TRBV7-8 and TRBJ2-1; no clear D. This clonotype was sampled from an adult who was a healthcare worker with PCR-confirmed SARS-CoV-2 infection or an uninfected control (not recorded which). The sample in question was whole blood, obtained at baseline. Written as DNA, the CDR3 is TGTGCCAGCAGCCCGCTTCGAGTGGGTGGCTACAATGAGCAGTTCTTC. Amino acids: CASSPLRVGGYNEQFF.